The clone carrying this T cell receptor (beta chain) was recorded once. The antigen is not known. These data belong to a study of T cell repertoires in cytomegalovirus infection. Across the study: Public TCR beta signatures marked donors with CMV infection and the matching HLA. Notes on the study in general: Adding up the frequency of public TCR beta families identified people who carried CMV plus the relevant HLA. HLA-C-restricted, CMV-specific TCR beta clonotypes were dominant ex vivo.

TCRdb re-derived calls from the reads in MiXCR, one entry per CDR3 protein. The table shows 500,000 or so distinct CDR3 sequences, with about 17% occurring only once. V was pared by 0 bases and J by 0 bases, with 12 bases between. The germline CDR1 and CDR2 sequences are SGHVT and SQSDAQ. This CDR3 comprises 16 residues. This receptor was obtained from a human donor in good health (CMV status not recorded). Some clones in this sample may be carry-over from other donors' samples. Material for sequencing was CD8+ T cells from PBMCs. The genes are TRBV7-4 and TRBJ2-7; the D gene is possibly TRBD1 (6 bases). Here the CDR3 DNA reads TGTGCCAGCAGCTTAGCGCCGGACAGAAGCTCCTACGAGCAGTACTTC. This encodes CASSLAPDRSSYEQYF.